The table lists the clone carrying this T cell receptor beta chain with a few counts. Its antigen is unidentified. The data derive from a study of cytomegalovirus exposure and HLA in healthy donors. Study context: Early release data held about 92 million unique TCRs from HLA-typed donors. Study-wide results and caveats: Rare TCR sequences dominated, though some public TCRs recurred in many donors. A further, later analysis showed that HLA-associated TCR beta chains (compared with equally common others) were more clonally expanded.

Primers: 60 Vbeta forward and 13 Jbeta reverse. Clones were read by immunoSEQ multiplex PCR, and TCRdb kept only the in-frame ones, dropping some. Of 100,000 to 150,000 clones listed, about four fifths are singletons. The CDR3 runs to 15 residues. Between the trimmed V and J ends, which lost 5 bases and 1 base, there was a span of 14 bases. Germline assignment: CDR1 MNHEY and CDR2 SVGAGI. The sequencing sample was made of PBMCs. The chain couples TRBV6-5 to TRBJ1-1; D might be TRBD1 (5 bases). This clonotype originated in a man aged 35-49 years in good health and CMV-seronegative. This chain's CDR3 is CASSPGVRRNTEAFF. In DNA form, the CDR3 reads TGTGCCAGCAGTCCGGGGGTCCGGAGGAACACTGAAGCTTTCTTT.